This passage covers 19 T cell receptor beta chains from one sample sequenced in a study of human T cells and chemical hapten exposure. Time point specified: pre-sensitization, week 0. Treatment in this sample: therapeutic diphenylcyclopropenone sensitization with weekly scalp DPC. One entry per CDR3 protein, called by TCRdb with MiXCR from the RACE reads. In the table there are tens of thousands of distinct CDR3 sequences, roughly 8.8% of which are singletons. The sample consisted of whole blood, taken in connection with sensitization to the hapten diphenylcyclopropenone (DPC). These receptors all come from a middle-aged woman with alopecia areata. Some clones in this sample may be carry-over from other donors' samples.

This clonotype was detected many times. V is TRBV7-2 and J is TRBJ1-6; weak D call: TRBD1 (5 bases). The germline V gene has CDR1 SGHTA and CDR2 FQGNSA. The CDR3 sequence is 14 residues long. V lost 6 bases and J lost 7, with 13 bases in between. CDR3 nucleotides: TGTGCCAGCAGAGCGGGACGGGAAAATTCACCCCTCCACTTT. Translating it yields CASRAGRENSPLHF.

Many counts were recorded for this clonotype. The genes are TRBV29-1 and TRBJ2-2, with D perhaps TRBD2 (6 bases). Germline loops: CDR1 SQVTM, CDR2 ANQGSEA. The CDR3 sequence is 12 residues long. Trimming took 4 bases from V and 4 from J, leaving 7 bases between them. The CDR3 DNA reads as TGCAGCGTTGTGGGGGGCACCGGGGAGCTGTTTTTT. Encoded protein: CSVVGGTGELFF.

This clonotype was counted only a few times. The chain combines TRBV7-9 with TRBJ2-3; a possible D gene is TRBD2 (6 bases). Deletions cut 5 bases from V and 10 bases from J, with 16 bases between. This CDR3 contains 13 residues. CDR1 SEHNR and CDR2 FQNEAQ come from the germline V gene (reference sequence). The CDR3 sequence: CASSMTIGEAQYF. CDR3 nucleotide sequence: TGTGCCAGCAGCATGACGATAGGGGAGGCGCAGTATTTT. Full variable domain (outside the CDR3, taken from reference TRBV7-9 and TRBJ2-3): DTGVSQNPRHKITKRGQNVTFRCDPISEHNRLYWYRQTLGQGPEFLTYFQNEAQLEKSRLLSDRFSAERPKGSFSTLEIQRTEQGDSAMYLCASSMTIGEAQYFGPGTRLTVL.

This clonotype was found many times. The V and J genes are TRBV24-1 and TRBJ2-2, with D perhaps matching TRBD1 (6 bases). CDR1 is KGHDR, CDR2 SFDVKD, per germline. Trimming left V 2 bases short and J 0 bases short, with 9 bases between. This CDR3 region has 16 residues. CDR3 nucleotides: TGTGCCACCAGTGATTACTCAGGGGCGAACACCGGGGAGCTGTTTTTT. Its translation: CATSDYSGANTGELFF.

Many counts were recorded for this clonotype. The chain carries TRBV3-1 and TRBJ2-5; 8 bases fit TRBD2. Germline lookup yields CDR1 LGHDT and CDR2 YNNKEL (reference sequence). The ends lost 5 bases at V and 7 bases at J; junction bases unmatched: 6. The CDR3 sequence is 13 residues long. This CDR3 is CASSWTSLGTQYF. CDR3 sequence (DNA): TGTGCCAGCAGCTGGACTAGCCTCGGGACCCAGTACTTC.

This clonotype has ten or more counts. The CDR3 loop is CASSSWGGNQPQHF. CDR3 nucleotide sequence: TGTGCCAGCAGCTCGTGGGGTGGCAATCAGCCCCAGCATTTT. The chain uses TRBV5-4 and TRBJ1-5; D uncertain. CDR1 is SGHNT, CDR2 YYREEE, per germline (reference sequence). This CDR3 has 14 amino acids. Trimming removed 3 bases from V and 2 bases from J, with 9 bases in between. The full variable domain, in which reference TRBV5-4 and TRBJ1-5 provide the parts outside the CDR3, is ETGVTQSPTHLIKTRGQQVTLRCSSQSGHNTVSWYQQALGQGPQFIFQYYREEENGRGNFPPRFSGLQFPNYSSELNVNALELDDSALYLCASSSWGGNQPQHFGDGTRLSIL.

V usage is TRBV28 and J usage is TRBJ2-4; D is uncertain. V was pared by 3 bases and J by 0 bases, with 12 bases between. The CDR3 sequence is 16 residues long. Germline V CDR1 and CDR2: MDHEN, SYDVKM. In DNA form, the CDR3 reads TGTGCCAGCAGTTTGGTGTCAGATCTAGCCAAAAACATTCAGTACTTC. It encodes CASSLVSDLAKNIQYF.

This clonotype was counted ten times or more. The chain's CDR3 is CASSYIGPPSDTQYF. CDR3 nucleotide sequence: TGTGCCAGCAGTTACATAGGCCCTCCGTCCGATACGCAGTATTTT. J is TRBJ2-3 and V is TRBV6-2 or TRBV6-3; D call uncertain. V was trimmed by 2 bases and J by 6 bases, leaving 15 bases between them. CDR1 is MNHEY, CDR2 SVGEGT, per germline. The CDR3 covers 15 residues.

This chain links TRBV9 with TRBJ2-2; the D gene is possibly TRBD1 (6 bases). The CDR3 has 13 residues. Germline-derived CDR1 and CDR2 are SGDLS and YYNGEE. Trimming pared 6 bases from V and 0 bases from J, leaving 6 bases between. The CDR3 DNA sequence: TGTGCCAGCACAGGGGCGAACACCGGGGAGCTGTTTTTT. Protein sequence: CASTGANTGELFF.

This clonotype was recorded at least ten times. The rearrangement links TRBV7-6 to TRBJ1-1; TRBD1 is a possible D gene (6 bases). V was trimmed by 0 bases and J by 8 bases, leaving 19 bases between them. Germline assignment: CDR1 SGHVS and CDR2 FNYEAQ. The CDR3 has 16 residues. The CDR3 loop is CASSLANGGALSEAFF. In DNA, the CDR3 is TGTGCCAGCAGCTTAGCGAACGGGGGGGCGCTTTCAGAAGCTTTCTTT.

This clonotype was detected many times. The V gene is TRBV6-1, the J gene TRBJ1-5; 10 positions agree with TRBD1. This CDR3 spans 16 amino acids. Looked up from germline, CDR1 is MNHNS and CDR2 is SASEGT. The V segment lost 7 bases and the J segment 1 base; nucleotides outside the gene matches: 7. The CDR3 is CASKSGQGSSNQPQHF. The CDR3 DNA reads TGTGCCAGCAAGTCGGGACAGGGGTCCAGCAATCAGCCCCAGCATTTT.

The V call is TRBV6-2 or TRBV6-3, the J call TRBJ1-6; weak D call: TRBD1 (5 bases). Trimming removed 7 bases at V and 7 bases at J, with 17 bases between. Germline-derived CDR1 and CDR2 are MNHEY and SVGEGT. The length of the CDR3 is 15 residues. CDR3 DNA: TGTGCCAGCACCAAAGGGGTCCCCGAGAATTCACCCCTCCACTTT. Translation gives CASTKGVPENSPLHF.

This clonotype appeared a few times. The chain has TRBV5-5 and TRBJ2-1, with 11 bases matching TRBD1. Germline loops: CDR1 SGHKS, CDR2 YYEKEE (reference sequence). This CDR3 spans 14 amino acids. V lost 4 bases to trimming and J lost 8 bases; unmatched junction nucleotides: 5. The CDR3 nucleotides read TGTGCCAGCAGCCTGGGACAGGGGGTTGATGAGCAGTTCTTC. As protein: CASSLGQGVDEQFF.

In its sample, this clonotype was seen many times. Here the CDR3 DNA reads TGTGCCAGCACCCCGGTGGGGGGGCCAGATGAGCAGTTCTTC. It is translated as CASTPVGGPDEQFF. The chain joins TRBV6-2 or TRBV6-3 to TRBJ2-1; tentatively, D is TRBD2 (7 bases). The CDR3 covers 14 residues. Germline assignment: CDR1 MNHEY and CDR2 SVGEGT. Trimming removed 7 bases at V and 8 bases at J, with 18 bases between.

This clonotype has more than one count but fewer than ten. The CDR3 region is CASSQPNTDTQYF. CDR3 nucleotides: TGTGCCAGCAGCCAACCTAACACAGATACGCAGTATTTT. The rearrangement uses TRBV14 and TRBJ2-3, with D unclear. Germline CDR1 reads SGHDN; CDR2 reads FVKESK. V lost 2 bases, J lost 2 bases, and 5 bases lay in between. This CDR3 has 13 amino acids.

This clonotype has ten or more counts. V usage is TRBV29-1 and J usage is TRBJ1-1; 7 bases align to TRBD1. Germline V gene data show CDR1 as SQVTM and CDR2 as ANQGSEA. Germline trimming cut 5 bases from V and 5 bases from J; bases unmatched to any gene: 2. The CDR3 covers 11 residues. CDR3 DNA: TGCAGCGTTCAACAGGGGACTGAAGCTTTCTTT. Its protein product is CSVQQGTEAFF.

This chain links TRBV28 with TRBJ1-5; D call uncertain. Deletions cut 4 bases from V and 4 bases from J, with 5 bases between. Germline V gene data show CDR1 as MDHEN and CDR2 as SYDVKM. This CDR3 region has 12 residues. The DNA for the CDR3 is TGTGCCAGCAGTTACGTTAATCAGCCCCAGCATTTT. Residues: CASSYVNQPQHF.

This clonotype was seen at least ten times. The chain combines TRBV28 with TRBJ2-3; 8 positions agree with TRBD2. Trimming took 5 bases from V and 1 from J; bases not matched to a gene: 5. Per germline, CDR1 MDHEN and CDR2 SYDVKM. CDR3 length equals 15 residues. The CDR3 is CASSAGGAGTDTQYF. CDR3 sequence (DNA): TGTGCCAGCAGTGCCGGGGGGGCCGGCACAGATACGCAGTATTTT.

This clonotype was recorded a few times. The CDR3 spells CASSQDRGGTKNIQYF. As DNA, the CDR3 is TGTGCCAGCAGCCAAGACAGGGGGGGAACCAAAAACATTCAGTACTTC. The chain carries TRBV4-2 and TRBJ2-4; D possibly uses TRBD1 or TRBD2 (7 bases each). In germline, CDR1 is LGHNA, CDR2 YNFKEQ. The CDR3 consists of 16 residues. The V gene lost 0 bases and the J gene lost 2 bases, with 11 bases spanning the gap.